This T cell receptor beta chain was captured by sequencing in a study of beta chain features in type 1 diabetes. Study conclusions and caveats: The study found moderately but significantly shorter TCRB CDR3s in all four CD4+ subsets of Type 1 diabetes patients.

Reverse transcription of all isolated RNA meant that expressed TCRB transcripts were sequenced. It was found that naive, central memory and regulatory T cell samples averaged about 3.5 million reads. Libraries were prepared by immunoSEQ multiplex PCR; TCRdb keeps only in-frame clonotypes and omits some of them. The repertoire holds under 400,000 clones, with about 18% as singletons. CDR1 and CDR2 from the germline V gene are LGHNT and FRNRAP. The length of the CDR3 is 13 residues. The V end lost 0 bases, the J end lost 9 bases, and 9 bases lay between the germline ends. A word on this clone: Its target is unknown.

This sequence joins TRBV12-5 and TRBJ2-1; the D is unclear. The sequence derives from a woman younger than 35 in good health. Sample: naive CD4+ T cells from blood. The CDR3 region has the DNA TGTGCTAGTGGTTTGGTACGGGTGAGTGAGCAGTTCTTC. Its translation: CASGLVRVSEQFF. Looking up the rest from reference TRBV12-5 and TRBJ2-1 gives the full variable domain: DARVTQTPRHKVTEMGQEVTMRCQPILGHNTVFWYRQTMMQGLELLAYFRNRAPLDDSGMPKDRFSAEMPDATLATLKIQPSEPRDSAVYFCASGLVRVSEQFFGPGTRLTVL.